The next 23 T cell receptor beta chains were all read from a single sample in a study of shared clonotypes between healthy human individuals. The method was immunoSEQ multiplex PCR; TCRdb's version includes in-frame clones alone and lacks a portion of them. This table holds 300,000 to 400,000 clones, around 79% found once. The sequenced material came from memory CD4+ T cells sorted from blood. Subset here: CD45RA-negative fraction. Receptors originate from a young man in good health.

This chain links TRBV9 with TRBJ1-4; D is unclear. The CDR3 loop spans 17 amino acids. Germline lookup yields CDR1 SGDLS and CDR2 YYNGEE. V gave up 2 bases and J gave up 3 bases, with 17 bases separating them. The CDR3 nucleotides are TGTGCCAGCAGCGTTATTCCAAGCCTGGGGTCTAATGAAAAACTGTTTTTT. Amino acids: CASSVIPSLGSNEKLFF. The variable domain in full, completed from reference TRBV9 and TRBJ1-4, reads DSGVTQTPKHLITATGQRVTLRCSPRSGDLSVYWYQQSLDQGLQFLIQYYNGEERAKGNILERFSAQQFPDLHSELNLSSLELGDSALYFCASSVIPSLGSNEKLFFGSGTQLSVL.

This chain uses TRBV5-1 with TRBJ2-1, with D tentatively TRBD2 (5 bases). The CDR3 covers 14 residues. Trimming removed 6 bases from V and 7 bases from J, with 17 bases in between. The germline gives CDR1 SGHRS, CDR2 YFSETQ. This CDR3 is CASTKDSSINEQFF. CDR3 DNA: TGCGCCAGCACTAAGGACTCCAGCATAAATGAGCAGTTCTTC. Variable domain in full (rest from reference TRBV5-1 and TRBJ2-1): KAGVTQTPRYLIKTRGQQVTLSCSPISGHRSVSWYQQTPGQGLQFLFEYFSETQRNKGNFPGRFSGRQFSNSRSEMNVSTLELGDSALYLCASTKDSSINEQFFGPGTRLTVL.

The rearrangement uses TRBV7-9 and TRBJ1-3; no clear D gene. V dropped 4 bases and J dropped 0 bases, with 4 bases sitting between them. This CDR3 has 13 amino acids. Germline CDR1 is SEHNR and CDR2 is FQNEAQ (reference sequence). As DNA, the CDR3 is TGTGCCAGCAGCTGGGGCTCTGGAAACACCATATATTTT. The encoded protein is CASSWGSGNTIYF.

J is TRBJ1-1 and V is TRBV5-1; D gene ambiguous. V was cut by 4 bases and J by 1 base, with 8 bases left in between. The CDR3 length is 13 residues. Germline V CDR1 and CDR2: SGHRS, YFSETQ. The CDR3 DNA is TGCGCCAGCAGCGTCACTACGAACACTGAAGCTTTCTTT. Its protein product is CASSVTTNTEAFF. The variable domain in full, with the rest retrieved from reference TRBV5-1 and TRBJ1-1, is KAGVTQTPRYLIKTRGQQVTLSCSPISGHRSVSWYQQTPGQGLQFLFEYFSETQRNKGNFPGRFSGRQFSNSRSEMNVSTLELGDSALYLCASSVTTNTEAFFGQGTRLTVV.

A single count supports this clone. The CDR3 sequence: CASSLAPSGSETQYF. DNA for the CDR3: TGCGCCAGCAGCTTGGCCCCTAGCGGGAGTGAGACCCAGTACTTC. The rearrangement joins TRBV5-1 to TRBJ2-5, with 10 nucleotides matching TRBD2. Germline V lookup: CDR1 SGHRS, CDR2 YFSETQ. J gave up 5 bases and V 0 bases, and 4 bases lay outside the gene matches. CDR3 length: 15 residues.

This clone was detected a few times. This chain connects TRBV15 to TRBJ1-2; no firm D call. CDR3 length: 15 residues. V lost 3 bases and J lost 2, with 13 bases in between. CDR1 is LNHNV and CDR2 is YYDKDF in the germline V gene (reference sequence). CDR3 sequence reads: CATSRERGSNYGYTF. CDR3 bases: TGTGCCACCAGCAGGGAGCGAGGCAGCAACTATGGCTACACCTTC.

The J gene is TRBJ2-2, the V gene TRBV5-5, with 8 positions matching TRBD1. V lost 4 bases to trimming and J lost 2 bases; unmatched junction nucleotides: 7. Germline lookup yields CDR1 SGHKS and CDR2 YYEKEE (reference sequence). This CDR3 comprises 16 residues. CDR3 DNA: TGTGCCAGCAGCCCGACAGGGGTCCCAAACACCGGGGAGCTGTTTTTT. This gives the protein CASSPTGVPNTGELFF.

The V gene is TRBV5-4, the J gene TRBJ2-7, with D perhaps matching TRBD1 or TRBD2 (5 bases each). The germline V gene encodes CDR1 SGHNT and CDR2 YYREEE (reference sequence). The V and J ends lost 4 bases and 0 bases respectively, with 11 bases between them. CDR3 length: 14 amino acids. CDR3 sequence reads: CASSRTGGSYEQYF. The CDR3, as DNA: TGTGCCAGCAGCCGAACTGGGGGCTCCTACGAGCAGTACTTC.

This clone appeared a few times. The chain carries TRBV12-5 and TRBJ1-1; the D is unclear. The CDR3 runs to 15 residues. The V gene's germline CDR1 is LGHNT and CDR2 FRNRAP. Trimming took off 3 bases at V and 1 base at J, with 12 bases between the two ends. As DNA, the CDR3 is TGTGCTAGTGGTTTTGAGGGATTGACGAACACTGAAGCTTTCTTT. Its translation is CASGFEGLTNTEAFF.

The chain is built from TRBV7-2 and TRBJ1-2, with 7 bases identical to TRBD1. V shed 5 bases, J shed 8 bases, and the junction held 8 bases outside the gene matches. The CDR3 has 13 amino acids. From germline, CDR1 is SGHTA and CDR2 FQGNSA. CDR3 sequence (DNA): TGTGCCAGCAGCACCGACAGGGTATCCGGCTACACCTTC. Residues: CASSTDRVSGYTF.

Note on this clone: At one of its ends the junction is not consistent with the germline gene, which may arise from a read error. The rearrangement uses TRBV15 and TRBJ2-7, with D perhaps TRBD1 or TRBD2 (5 bases each). Germline-derived CDR1 and CDR2 are LNHNV and YYDKDF (reference sequence). The CDR3 is 14 residues long. The DNA of the CDR3 is TGTGCCACCAGTAGAGGGACCCTCTCCTACGAGCAGTACTTC. This translates into CATSRGTLSYEQYF.

This clone was picked up a small number of times. This chain joins TRBV7-8 and TRBJ2-2, with D possibly matching TRBD2 (6 bases). V was clipped by 1 base and J by 7 bases, with 7 bases between them. The CDR3 contains 13 residues. Germline CDR1 reads SGHVS; CDR2 reads FQNEAQ. CDR3 sequence (DNA): TGTGCCAGCAGCTTAGTGGGAGGCGGGGAGCTGTTTTTT. The encoded protein is CASSLVGGGELFF.

The chain combines TRBV5-6 with TRBJ2-1; TRBD1 might be the D (6 bases). Germline loops: CDR1 SGHDT, CDR2 YYEEEE. V was pared by 2 bases and J by 0 bases, with 9 bases between. This CDR3 is built from 15 residues. The CDR3 spells CASSFRGNSYNEQFF. CDR3 bases: TGTGCCAGCAGCTTCAGGGGTAACTCCTACAATGAGCAGTTCTTC.

The chain combines TRBV23-1 with TRBJ1-1; a weak D match, TRBD1 (6 bases). TRBV23-1 is known as an ORF, though its function is uncertain. This CDR3 region has 18 residues. V dropped 4 bases and J dropped 0 bases, with 21 bases sitting between them. The CDR3 DNA reads as TGCGCCAGCAGTCCTCCGACTCCATACAGGGTTATGAACACTGAAGCTTTCTTT. Encoded protein: CASSPPTPYRVMNTEAFF.

This clone appeared once. The chain has TRBV6-6 and TRBJ1-3, with a tentative D call TRBD1 (6 bases). V dropped 2 bases and J dropped 0 bases, with 8 bases sitting between them. CDR3 length equals 15 residues. Germline lookup yields CDR1 MNHNY and CDR2 SVGAGI (reference sequence). This CDR3 reads CASSYEGVSGNTIYF. The CDR3 DNA reads TGTGCCAGCAGTTACGAGGGGGTCTCTGGAAACACCATATATTTT.

The V call is TRBV5-5, the J call TRBJ2-2; D is possibly TRBD1 or TRBD2 (5 bases each). Germline V gene data show CDR1 as SGHKS and CDR2 as YYEKEE (reference sequence). Trimming left V 4 bases short and J 4 bases short, with 23 bases between. This CDR3 has 18 amino acids. The chain's CDR3 is CASSPVGVGWGGTGELFF. The DNA of the CDR3 is TGTGCCAGCAGCCCGGTGGGGGTCGGCTGGGGTGGCACCGGGGAGCTGTTTTTT.

The chain couples TRBV19 to TRBJ1-3; TRBD1 might be the D (5 bases). V was clipped by 8 bases and J by 2 bases, with 13 bases between them. The germline CDR1 and CDR2 sequences are LNHDA and SQIVND (reference sequence). CDR3 length: 14 residues. The CDR3 DNA reads TGTGCCAGTCTCCCCGGGGGTACTGGAAACACCATATATTTT. Residues: CASLPGGTGNTIYF.

The CDR3 nucleotides are TGTGCCAGCAGTGAGTCAGGGTTGGCAAACACCGGGGAGCTGTTTTTT. This sequence encodes CASSESGLANTGELFF. This chain joins TRBV2 and TRBJ2-2; D might be TRBD1 (5 bases). Trimming left V 3 bases short and J 2 bases short, with 13 bases between. The CDR3 runs 16 residues. Germline CDR1 SNHLY, CDR2 FYNNEI.

This clone came up a few times. The rearrangement uses TRBV7-9 and TRBJ1-3, with D maybe TRBD1 (5 bases). Germline lookup yields CDR1 SEHNR and CDR2 FQNEAQ (reference sequence). There are 14 residues in the CDR3. V lost 6 bases and J lost 2, with 11 bases in between. The CDR3 bases are TGTGCCAGCAGGGGACGGGAGGCTGGAAACACCATATATTTT. Translating gives CASRGREAGNTIYF.

V gene TRBV6-1 combines with J gene TRBJ1-5; D not resolved. The CDR3 contains 14 residues. Germline CDR1 and CDR2: MNHNS and SASEGT. Trimming left V 3 bases short and J 10 bases short, with 16 bases between. CDR3 protein: CASSDPVISHPQHF. The DNA of the CDR3 is TGTGCCAGCAGTGATCCGGTCATTAGTCATCCCCAGCATTTT.

The J gene is TRBJ2-7, the V gene TRBV18; D is ambiguous. The length of the CDR3 is 14 residues. CDR1 is KGHSH and CDR2 is LQKENI in the germline V gene. Between the trimmed V and J ends, which lost 3 bases and 2 bases, there was a span of 11 bases. The CDR3 bases are TGTGCCAGCTCACCTCAGCTGGCGGCCTACGAGCAGTACTTC. Its protein product is CASSPQLAAYEQYF.

CDR3 loop: CATAGGNSLNYGYTF. The CDR3 DNA reads as TGCGCCACCGCCGGGGGCAACTCCCTTAACTATGGCTACACCTTC. The V call is TRBV10-2, the J call TRBJ1-2, with D maybe TRBD1 (6 bases). V gave up 10 bases and J gave up 1 base, with 19 bases separating them. There are 15 residues in the CDR3. Germline loops: CDR1 WSHSY, CDR2 SAAADI.

V usage is TRBV4-3 and J usage is TRBJ2-2; 10 nucleotides agree with TRBD1. The ends lost 0 bases at V and 4 bases at J; junction bases unmatched: 8. This CDR3 region has 18 residues. Germline values: CDR1 LGHNA, CDR2 YSLEER. The CDR3 DNA is TGCGCCAGCAGCCAAGATCTGGGGACAGGGGTCAGCACCGGGGAGCTGTTTTTT. Translated: CASSQDLGTGVSTGELFF.